The rows below give T cell receptor beta chains drawn from one sample of a study of T cells expressing NK-cell markers. With the 5' RACE reads reprocessed, TCRdb shows one record per CDR3 protein and no DNA. This repertoire includes roughly 390,000 distinct CDR3 sequences. The sequenced sample was blood T cells: a sorted CD56 or NKG2C T cell subset, CD4+ or CD8+ T cells, or bulk PBMC T cells (not recorded which). These receptors originate from a man aged 18-75 years in good health. Both conserved end residues are part of each CDR3. Clone sizes are given selectively: once, few, many, or a class where the clone is expanded.

TRBV7-2,medium-sized,TRBJ2-3,CASSPQGGETDTQYF
TRBV5-6,NA,TRBJ1-1,CASSLEDKGTEAFF
TRBV12-3/TRBV12-4,NA,TRBJ1-6,CASSKQGLSPPLHF
TRBV20-1,NA,TRBJ1-1,CSALIPTGGNTEAFF
TRBV6-5,NA,TRBJ1-2,CASSYLWTANYGYTF
TRBV5-1,NA,TRBJ1-4,CASRDGTSTNEKLFF
TRBV7-7,NA,TRBJ2-5,CASSADIQETQYF
TRBV20-1,NA,TRBJ2-5,CSASWLAGVRAYQETQYF
TRBV12-3/TRBV12-4,NA,TRBJ2-7,CASSSWGIIYEQYF
TRBV6-2/TRBV6-3,NA,TRBJ1-5,CASSYSVPGPQHF
TRBV11-2,NA,TRBJ2-3,CASSLQGPGSSQYF
TRBV5-1,NA,TRBJ2-7,CASSNLQGREQYF
TRBV6-2/TRBV6-3,NA,TRBJ1-2,CASSDIRADGNSGGYTF
TRBV30,NA,TRBJ1-1,CAWSVFGYGTEAFF
TRBV4-2,NA,TRBJ1-6,CASSQDEGRGRHSPLHF
TRBV10-3,NA,TRBJ2-5,CATDRGLGETQYF
TRBV27,NA,TRBJ2-7,CASSALGQSYEQYF
TRBV20-1,NA,TRBJ1-6,CSANRPGWDSPLHF
TRBV12-3/TRBV12-4,NA,TRBJ1-1,CASRRTVLLRAFF
TRBV15,NA,TRBJ2-1,CATSGIGQSNEQFF
TRBV24-1,NA,TRBJ1-2,CATSDPPPTYGYTF
TRBV7-9,NA,TRBJ2-7,CASRPPGTGNEQYF
TRBV29-1,NA,TRBJ2-2,CSVVYGGGTGITGELFF
TRBV11-2,NA,TRBJ2-7,CASSPARGSGGSSYEQYF
TRBV20-1,NA,TRBJ2-1,CSARDAYTGGNEQFF
TRBV12-3/TRBV12-4,NA,TRBJ1-2,CASRQRPQGEGYTF
TRBV28,NA,TRBJ2-7,CASSLAGGVTYEQYF
TRBV5-1,NA,TRBJ1-2,CASICWVQQLYGYTF
TRBV6-1,NA,TRBJ2-5,CASSGRTGTLQETQYF
TRBV11-2,NA,TRBJ2-5,CASSYLAGGRETQYF
TRBV4-2,NA,TRBJ2-5,CASSQVGSGGGKETQYF
TRBV4-1,NA,TRBJ2-3,CASSQFFPDRTDTQYF
TRBV2,NA,TRBJ1-2,CASSPTTTALHGYTF
TRBV19,NA,TRBJ2-2,CASSIQTGGAYTGELFF
TRBV5-5,NA,TRBJ2-7,CASSLRWIYEQYF
TRBV7-9,NA,TRBJ2-1,CASSLRTGINEQFF
TRBV4-2,NA,TRBJ1-1,CASSQRTEAFF
TRBV7-9,NA,TRBJ1-2,CASSLSAAGVGYGYTF
TRBV27,NA,TRBJ1-4,CASSIGTVGEKLFF
TRBV6-1,NA,TRBJ2-1,CASGDGRSSYNEQFF
TRBV6-2/TRBV6-3,NA,TRBJ2-3,CASSTPRNGGGDTQYF
TRBV3-1,NA,TRBJ2-1,CASSLVRDEQFF
TRBV10-3,NA,TRBJ2-7,CAISVQGADEQYF
TRBV6-1,NA,TRBJ1-5,CASSGGGNQPQHF
TRBV5-6,NA,TRBJ2-1,CASSFQGTNEQFF
TRBV12-3/TRBV12-4,NA,TRBJ1-5,CASSLLIGQFQPQHF